This T cell receptor beta chain was sequenced in a study of cytomegalovirus exposure and HLA in healthy donors. As to this clone: The antigen is unknown.

PCR used 60 Vbeta primers and 13 Jbeta primers. Assay: immunoSEQ multiplex PCR; the TCRdb copy retains only in-frame clones and omits some. The data contain more than 85,000 clones, 60% to 85% of them singletons. V lost 0 bases and J lost 3; bases outside the gene matches: 2. This CDR3 region has 15 residues. Germline V gene lookup returns CDR1 MNHEY and CDR2 SMNVEV (reference sequence). The study, taken as a whole, reports: Among donors in an Asian-associated ancestry cluster, a later analysis reportedly found fewer N-insertions than the approximately 700-donor mean.

The sample consisted of PBMCs. The gene calls are TRBV27 and TRBJ2-7, with 10 bases matching TRBD1. The sequence was collected from a male donor in good health and CMV-seronegative. CDR3 loop: CASSLSGQGSYEQYF. The CDR3 bases are TGTGCCAGCAGTTTATCGGGACAGGGGAGCTACGAGCAGTACTTC.